The 17 T cell receptor beta chains listed next were all sequenced from one sample in a study of T cells after yellow fever vaccination. In TCRdb, the 5' RACE reads were re-called with MiXCR into one record per CDR3 protein. The sample carries about 500,000 distinct CDR3 sequences, 17% recorded once. The sequenced sample was PBMCs, obtained 4 to 5 days after the first yellow fever vaccination. Every receptor here comes from a man younger than 30 who received the YFV17D yellow fever vaccine.

J is TRBJ2-3 and V is TRBV4-3; a possible D gene is TRBD2 (6 bases). The germline gives CDR1 LGHNA, CDR2 YSLEER. V lost 3 bases to trimming and J lost 2 bases, with 15 bases between them. This CDR3 has 16 residues. The CDR3: CASSHEGTDYTDTQYF. In DNA, the CDR3 is TGCGCCAGCAGCCATGAGGGGACTGACTACACAGATACGCAGTATTTT.

This clonotype has just a few counts. The genes are TRBV5-6 and TRBJ1-6; D is ambiguous. The CDR3 is 16 residues long. Per the germline V gene, CDR1 is SGHDT and CDR2 is YYEEEE. V lost 2 bases and J 0 bases, leaving 9 bases between the germline ends. CDR3 nucleotide sequence: TGTGCCAGCAGCTTCTCCCCGAGCTCCTATAATTCACCCCTCCACTTT. Translated, it gives CASSFSPSSYNSPLHF.

This clonotype appeared a few times. The V gene is TRBV12-3 or TRBV12-4, the J gene TRBJ2-1, with a possible D match to TRBD2 (6 bases). Trimming left V 6 bases short and J 10 bases short, with 13 bases between. This CDR3 contains 12 residues. This chain's CDR3 is CASRGGSEEQFF. The CDR3 nucleotides are TGTGCCAGCAGGGGGGGATCGGAGGAGCAGTTCTTC.

This clonotype came up a few times. The rearrangement uses TRBV20-1 and TRBJ2-1, with 8 bases lining up with TRBD2. Per germline, CDR1 DFQATT and CDR2 SNEGSKA (reference sequence). This CDR3 comprises 12 residues. The trim removed 0 bases at V and 10 bases at J, leaving 2 bases unmatched. Here the CDR3 reads CSAREQRGEQFF. The DNA of the CDR3 is TGCAGTGCTAGAGAGCAGCGGGGGGAGCAGTTCTTC.

The rearrangement joins TRBV28 to TRBJ2-2; 8 bases agree with TRBD1. The germline gives CDR1 MDHEN, CDR2 SYDVKM. J lost 2 bases, V lost 8 bases, and 4 bases had no gene match. The CDR3 has 14 amino acids. The CDR3 is CASAGGHNTGELFF. CDR3 nucleotides: TGTGCCAGCGCAGGGGGCCATAACACCGGGGAGCTGTTTTTT.

This clonotype occurred a few times. The chain joins TRBV28 to TRBJ2-2; D is unresolved. CDR3 length: 15 residues. Germline lookup yields CDR1 MDHEN and CDR2 SYDVKM. Trimming removed 5 bases at V and 1 base at J, with 11 bases between. CDR3 in amino acids: CASSIQTLNTGELFF. CDR3 sequence (DNA): TGTGCCAGCAGTATCCAAACCCTGAACACCGGGGAGCTGTTTTTT.

This clonotype was observed a handful of times. Here the CDR3 DNA reads TGTGCCAGCTATGAGGGGGCCGGCAATCAGCCCCAGCATTTT. This gives the protein CASYEGAGNQPQHF. J is TRBJ1-5 and V is TRBV6-1; TRBD1 matches at 7 bases. The trim removed 8 bases at V and 2 bases at J, leaving 6 bases unmatched. The CDR3 spans 14 residues. Germline CDR1 reads MNHNS; CDR2 reads SASEGT.

This chain joins TRBV5-1 and TRBJ2-3; 12 bases agree with TRBD2. The CDR3 extends over 17 amino acids. V lost 5 bases and J lost 2; bases outside the gene matches: 9. Germline values: CDR1 SGHRS, CDR2 YFSETQ. The CDR3 DNA is TGCGCCAGCAGGTTCCTAGCGGGGGGGCCGGACACAGATACGCAGTATTTT. It yields the protein CASRFLAGGPDTDTQYF.

The chain joins TRBV30 to TRBJ2-2; the D call may be TRBD1 or TRBD2 (7 bases each). Germline V gene data show CDR1 as GTSNPN and CDR2 as SVGIG (reference sequence). Between the trimmed V and J ends, which lost 4 bases and 6 bases, there was a span of 12 bases. The CDR3 spans 13 residues. The CDR3 spells CAWTQGGPGELFF. Written as DNA, the CDR3 is TGTGCCTGGACCCAGGGGGGGCCCGGGGAGCTGTTTTTT.

This clonotype came up a few times. V and J are TRBV7-9 and TRBJ2-3; TRBD2 might be the D (6 bases). The V end lost 6 bases, the J end lost 3 bases, and 13 bases lay between the germline ends. The CDR3 loop spans 14 amino acids. CDR1 and CDR2 from the germline V gene are SEHNR and FQNEAQ (reference sequence). Here the CDR3 reads CASRTGGRTDTQYF. In nucleotides, the CDR3 is TGTGCCAGCAGGACCGGGGGAAGGACAGATACGCAGTATTTT.

The chain joins TRBV12-3 or TRBV12-4 to TRBJ2-1; TRBD2 matches 9 bases. V shed 5 bases, J shed 3 bases, and the junction held 8 bases outside the gene matches. This CDR3 is built from 16 residues. The CDR3 here is CASSGPGLAIYNEQFF. The CDR3 nucleotides are TGTGCCAGCAGTGGACCCGGACTAGCGATCTACAATGAGCAGTTCTTC.

This clonotype was seen only a few times. The chain uses TRBV11-1 and TRBJ2-5, with D possibly matching TRBD2 (5 bases). V gave up 7 bases and J gave up 4 bases, with 34 bases separating them. The CDR3 has 20 residues. CDR1 and CDR2 (germline): SGHAT, FQDESV (reference sequence). CDR3 sequence: CASTAWRAGPRPLKGETQYF. The CDR3 DNA follows: TGTGCCAGCACCGCCTGGCGGGCAGGCCCACGGCCCCTCAAGGGAGAGACCCAGTACTTC.

This clonotype was seen more than once but under ten times. The chain couples TRBV27 to TRBJ2-3; either TRBD1 or TRBD2 may supply D (6 bases each). The CDR3 contains 16 residues. CDR1 and CDR2 (germline): MNHEY, SMNVEV (reference sequence). The V gene lost 4 bases and the J gene lost 2 bases, with 16 bases spanning the gap. The CDR3 loop is CASSSRGLINTDTQYF. For the CDR3, the DNA is TGTGCCAGCAGTTCCCGGGGGCTGATAAACACAGATACGCAGTATTTT.

The chain recombines TRBV3-1 with TRBJ2-1, with 8 bases matching TRBD2. V was clipped by 4 bases and J by 2 bases; unmatched bases: 16. The germline gives CDR1 LGHDT, CDR2 YNNKEL (reference sequence). The length of the CDR3 is 19 residues. The CDR3, as DNA: TGTGCCAGCAGCCCGACCTTGGCGGGGGGCCTCCTAACCTACAATGAGCAGTTCTTC. Translated: CASSPTLAGGLLTYNEQFF.

This clonotype was seen more than once but under ten times. This chain connects TRBV7-9 to TRBJ2-3; D may be TRBD2 (5 bases). CDR1 SEHNR and CDR2 FQNEAQ come from the germline V gene (reference sequence). There are 13 residues in the CDR3. V was pared by 5 bases and J by 4 bases, with 10 bases between. CDR3 DNA: TGTGCCAGCAGCCTAGAGGAGGCAGATACGCAGTATTTT. Translated, it gives CASSLEEADTQYF. Complete variable domain (other parts from reference TRBV7-9 and TRBJ2-3): DTGVSQNPRHKITKRGQNVTFRCDPISEHNRLYWYRQTLGQGPEFLTYFQNEAQLEKSRLLSDRFSAERPKGSFSTLEIQRTEQGDSAMYLCASSLEEADTQYFGPGTRLTVL.

The J gene is TRBJ2-7, the V gene TRBV11-2; D gene uncertain. The ends were cut back, 3 bases at V and 0 bases at J, with 9 bases in the middle. The CDR3 spans 14 residues. In germline, CDR1 is SGHAT, CDR2 FQNNGV. Here the CDR3 DNA reads TGTGCCAGCAGCTTGGGGTCCCTCTCCTACGAGCAGTACTTC. Translation: CASSLGSLSYEQYF.

This chain joins TRBV4-2 and TRBJ2-3; 8 bases are shared with TRBD2. The CDR3 consists of 15 residues. Germline CDR1 reads LGHNA; CDR2 reads YNFKEQ. Trimming removed 6 bases from V and 1 base from J; junction bases left unmatched: 6. CDR3 in DNA: TGTGCCAGCAGTAATCGGGGGGGTCGCACAGATACGCAGTATTTT. This translates into CASSNRGGRTDTQYF.